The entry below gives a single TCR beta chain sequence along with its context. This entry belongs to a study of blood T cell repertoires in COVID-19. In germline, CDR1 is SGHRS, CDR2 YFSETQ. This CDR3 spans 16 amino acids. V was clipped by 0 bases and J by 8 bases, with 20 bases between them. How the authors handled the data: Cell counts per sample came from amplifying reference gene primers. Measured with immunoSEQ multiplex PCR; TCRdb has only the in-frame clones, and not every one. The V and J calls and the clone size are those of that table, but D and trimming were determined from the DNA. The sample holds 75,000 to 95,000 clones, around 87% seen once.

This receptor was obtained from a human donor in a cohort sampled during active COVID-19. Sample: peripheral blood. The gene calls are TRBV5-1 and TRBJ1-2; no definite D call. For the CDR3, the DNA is TGCGCCAGCAGCTTGGGGGCTTCATCTATTTGGGAGGGCTACACCTTC. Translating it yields CASSLGASSIWEGYTF.